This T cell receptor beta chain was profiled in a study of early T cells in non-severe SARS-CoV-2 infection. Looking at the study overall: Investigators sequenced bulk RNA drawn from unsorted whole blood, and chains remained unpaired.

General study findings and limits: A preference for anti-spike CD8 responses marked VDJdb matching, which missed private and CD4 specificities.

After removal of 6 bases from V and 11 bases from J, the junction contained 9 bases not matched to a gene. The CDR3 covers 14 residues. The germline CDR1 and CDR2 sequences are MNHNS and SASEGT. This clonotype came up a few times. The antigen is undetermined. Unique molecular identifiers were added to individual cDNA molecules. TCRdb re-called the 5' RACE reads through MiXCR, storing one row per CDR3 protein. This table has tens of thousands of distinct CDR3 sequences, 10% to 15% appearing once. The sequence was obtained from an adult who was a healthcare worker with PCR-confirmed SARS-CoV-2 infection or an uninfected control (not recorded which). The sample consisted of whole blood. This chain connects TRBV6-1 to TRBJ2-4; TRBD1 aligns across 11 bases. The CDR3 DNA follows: TGTGCCAGCAGCGCCTCCGGGACAGGGGGTTTTCAGTACTTC. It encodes CASSASGTGGFQYF.